The TCR beta chain described here comes from a study of blood T cell repertoires in COVID-19. The CDR3 has 15 residues. V lost 0 bases and J lost 3, with 10 bases in between. Germline loops: CDR1 MNHEY, CDR2 SMNVEV (reference sequence). Generated by immunoSEQ multiplex PCR, the TCRdb table keeps only in-frame clones and is missing some. The sample has under 200,000 clones, 82% seen once. The sample was PBMCs or T cells enriched from blood (not recorded which). The V call is TRBV27, the J call TRBJ2-3; possible D gene TRBD1, 5 bases. This clonotype originated in a woman aged 55-69 years with acute COVID-19. The CDR3 is CASSLSYQGTDTQYF. The CDR3 region has the DNA TGTGCCAGCAGTTTATCTTACCAGGGAACAGATACGCAGTATTTT.